The clone carrying this T cell receptor beta chain was seen a handful of times. In the source study's methods: Using reference gene primer amplification, nucleated cell counts were estimated. Clones were read by immunoSEQ multiplex PCR, and TCRdb kept only the in-frame ones, dropping some. Clone size and V and J calls were adopted from that table, with D and trimming inferred from the DNA. This sample has about 24,000 clones, with 70% to 90% found just once. This entry comes from a study of blood T cell repertoires in COVID-19. Trimming stripped 1 base from V and 5 bases from J, with 14 bases between. The CDR3 length is 15 residues. In germline, CDR1 is SGHTA, CDR2 FQGTGA.

This receptor was obtained from a woman aged 70-85 years with COVID-19, enrolled during active disease. The sequenced material came from peripheral blood. J is TRBJ1-1 and V is TRBV7-3; D is uncertain. The CDR3 loop is CASSLMEGMATEAFF. The CDR3 DNA sequence: TGTGCCAGCAGCTTAATGGAGGGAATGGCGACTGAAGCTTTCTTT.